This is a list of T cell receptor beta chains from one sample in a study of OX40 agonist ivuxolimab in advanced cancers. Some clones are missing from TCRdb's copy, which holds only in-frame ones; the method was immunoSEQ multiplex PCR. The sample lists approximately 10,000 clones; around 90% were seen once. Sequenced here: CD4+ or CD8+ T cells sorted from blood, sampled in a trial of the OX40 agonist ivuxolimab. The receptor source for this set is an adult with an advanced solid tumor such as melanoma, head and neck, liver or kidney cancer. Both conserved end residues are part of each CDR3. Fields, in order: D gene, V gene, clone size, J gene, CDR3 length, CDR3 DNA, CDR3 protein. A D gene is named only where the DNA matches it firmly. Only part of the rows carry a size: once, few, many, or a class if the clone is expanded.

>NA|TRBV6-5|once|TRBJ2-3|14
TGTGCCAGCAGTTACTCGTCCAGCACAGATACGCAGTATTTT
CASSYSSSTDTQYF
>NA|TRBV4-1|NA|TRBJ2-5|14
TGCGCCAGCAGCGCAGGCCCGGACGCCCCTTTGGAGTACTTC
CASSAGPDAPLEYF
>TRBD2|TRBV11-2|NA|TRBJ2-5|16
TGTGCCAGCAGCCCCTTGTGGGGGGGGGACCAAGAGACCCAGTACTTC
CASSPLWGGDQETQYF
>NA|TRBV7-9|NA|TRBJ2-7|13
TGTGCCAGCAGCTTAGGCTACCCCTACGAGCAGTACTTC
CASSLGYPYEQYF
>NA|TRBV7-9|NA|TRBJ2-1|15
TGTGCCAGCAGCTTAGGCGGGATGCCCTACAATGAGCAGTTCTTC
CASSLGGMPYNEQFF
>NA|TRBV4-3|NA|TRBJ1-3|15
TGCGCCAGCAGCCAAGATACCGGCTCTGGAAACACCATATATTTT
CASSQDTGSGNTIYF
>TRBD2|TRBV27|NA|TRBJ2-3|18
TGTGCCAGCAGGCTGACTTGGGGGACTACCCCTAGCACAGATACGCAGTATTTT
CASRLTWGTTPSTDTQYF
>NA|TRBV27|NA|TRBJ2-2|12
TGTGCCAGCAGTTTCGGCTCCGGGGAGCTGTTTTTT
CASSFGSGELFF
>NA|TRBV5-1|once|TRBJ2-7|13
TGCGCCAGCAGCTTTGCGGGCGTCTACGAGCAGTACTTC
CASSFAGVYEQYF
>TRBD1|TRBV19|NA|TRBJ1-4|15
TGTGCCAGTAGTACCTCGACAGGGACTAATGAAAAACTGTTTTTT
CASSTSTGTNEKLFF
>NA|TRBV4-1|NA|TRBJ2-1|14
TGCGCCAGCAGCCAAGACCCGGGGGACAATGAGCAGTTCTTC
CASSQDPGDNEQFF
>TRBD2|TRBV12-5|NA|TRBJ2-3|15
TGTGCTAGTGCCTCTAGCGGGGCCCTCACAGATACGCAGTATTTT
CASASSGALTDTQYF
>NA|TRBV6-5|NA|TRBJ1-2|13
TGTGCCAGCAGTTTGGACGGACTCTATGGCTACACCTTC
CASSLDGLYGYTF
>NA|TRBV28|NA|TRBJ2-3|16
TGTGCCAGCAGTTTATGGTGGGAAGCTAGCACAGATACGCAGTATTTT
CASSLWWEASTDTQYF
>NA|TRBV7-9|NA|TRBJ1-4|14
TGTGCCAGCAGCTTAGGGGGCGCGGGGGAAAAACTGTTTTTT
CASSLGGAGEKLFF
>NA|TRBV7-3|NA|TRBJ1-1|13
TGTGCCAGCAGCTTAATTGGGGGCACTGAAGCTTTCTTT
CASSLIGGTEAFF
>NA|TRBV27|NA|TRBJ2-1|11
TGTGCCAGCGCCAGATACAATGAGCAGTTCTTC
CASARYNEQFF